This TCR beta chain was sequenced during a study of shared clonotypes between healthy human individuals. Study-level information: For every donor, three CD4 naive, three CD4 memory, two CD8 naive and one CD8 memory plates were used. Regarding the study as a whole: Richness estimates generally favored naive over memory subsets.

About this clone: Its target is not known.

Assay used: immunoSEQ multiplex PCR; TCRdb lists only in-frame clones, some missing. The data contain around 1.5 million clones, 95% to 99% of them singletons. The study drew all its donors from Caucasian adults living in Nashville, Tennessee. A CD45RA+ naive subset and a CD45RA-negative memory subset were split from CD4+ cells. The ends lost 2 bases at V and 0 bases at J; junction bases unmatched: 5. CDR1 and CDR2 (germline): SGHRS, YFSETQ. This CDR3 comprises 15 residues. Source material: naive CD4+ T cells sorted from blood. Stated subset: CD45RA+ positively selected. The receptor was derived from a man aged 25-45 years in good health. This chain connects TRBV5-1 to TRBJ2-7; TRBD2 agrees at 7 bases. The CDR3 bases are TGCGCCAGCAGCTTTCTAGCGGACCTCTCCTACGAGCAGTACTTC. This codes for CASSFLADLSYEQYF. Supplemented by reference TRBV5-1 and TRBJ2-7, the full variable domain reads KAGVTQTPRYLIKTRGQQVTLSCSPISGHRSVSWYQQTPGQGLQFLFEYFSETQRNKGNFPGRFSGRQFSNSRSEMNVSTLELGDSALYLCASSFLADLSYEQYFGPGTRLTVT.